What follows is one TCR beta chain and its context. The data are from a study of blood T cell repertoires in COVID-19. Whole-study context: COVID-19 samples collected from the United States, Italy and Spain covered acute and convalescent phases.

The table came from immunoSEQ multiplex PCR; TCRdb's copy has only in-frame clones and leaves some out. The sample contains about 110,000 clones, approximately 82% of which appear only once. The trim removed 4 bases at V and 9 bases at J, leaving 6 bases unmatched. CDR1 is SEHNR and CDR2 is FQNEAQ in the germline V gene (reference sequence). CDR3 size: 15 residues. The chain couples TRBV7-9 to TRBJ1-6, with 10 positions matching TRBD1. This TCR was sampled from a woman in her seventies with acute or convalescent COVID-19. The sample was peripheral blood. The CDR3, as DNA: TGTGCCAGCAGCTGGGGACAGGGGCTTAGTTCACCCCTCCACTTT. Protein sequence: CASSWGQGLSSPLHF.